Each of the 4 T cell receptor beta chains below was sequenced from the same sample in a study of blood T cell repertoires in COVID-19. Using immunoSEQ multiplex PCR, the repertoire was profiled, and TCRdb retains in-frame clones only, with some absent. The sample carries some 95,000 clones, approximately 90% recorded once. Sequenced sample: peripheral blood. The origin of the receptors is a human donor with active COVID-19. The donor label of this sample is uncertain.

The table lists this clone with a count of one. The chain employs TRBV11-2 and TRBJ2-3, with TRBD2 identical over 11 bases. With V trimmed by 2 bases and J by 2 bases, 3 bases remained unmatched. There are 16 residues in the CDR3. CDR1 and CDR2 (germline): SGHAT, FQNNGV. This CDR3 is CASSLLAGGLTDTQYF. CDR3 coding DNA: TGTGCCAGCAGCTTATTAGCGGGGGGGCTCACAGATACGCAGTATTTT.

The CDR3 is CASSGSGGAYNEQFF. The CDR3, as DNA: TGTGCCAGCAGCGGGAGCGGGGGGGCCTACAATGAGCAGTTCTTC. This rearrangement joins TRBV7-8 to TRBJ2-1; 10 bases fit TRBD2. Germline trimming cut 5 bases from V and 2 bases from J; bases unmatched to any gene: 3. In germline, CDR1 is SGHVS, CDR2 FQNEAQ. The CDR3 loop spans 15 amino acids.

About this clone itself: A junction boundary mismatches the germline segment, possibly from a read error. The CDR3 DNA follows: TGTGCCAGCAGTAACTCCTGGGCGGGGCAGTACTTC. It specifies CASSNSWAGQYF. V gene TRBV6-6 combines with J gene TRBJ2-7; tentative D call: TRBD2 (5 bases). This CDR3 has 12 amino acids. In germline, CDR1 is MNHNY, CDR2 SVGAGI (reference sequence).

The chain employs TRBV7-3 and TRBJ1-1; no reliable D call. The CDR3 runs 14 residues. V lost 0 bases, J lost 1 base, and 6 bases lay in between. Germline V gene sequence: CDR1 SGHTA, CDR2 FQGTGA. The CDR3 DNA follows: TGTGCCAGCAGCTTAACGCCAGAGAACACTGAAGCTTTCTTT. This translates into CASSLTPENTEAFF.